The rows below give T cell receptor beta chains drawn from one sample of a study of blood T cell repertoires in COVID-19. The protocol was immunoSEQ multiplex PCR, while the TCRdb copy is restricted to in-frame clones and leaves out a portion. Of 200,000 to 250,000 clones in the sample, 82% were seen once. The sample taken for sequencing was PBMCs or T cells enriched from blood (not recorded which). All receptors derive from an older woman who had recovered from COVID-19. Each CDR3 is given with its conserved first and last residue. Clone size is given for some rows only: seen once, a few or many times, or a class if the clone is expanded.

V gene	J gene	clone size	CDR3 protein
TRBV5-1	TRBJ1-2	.	CASSEGSGGYTF
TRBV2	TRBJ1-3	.	CASSFTVSYSGNTIYF
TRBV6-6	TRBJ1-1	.	CASTIPPGQGGTEAFF
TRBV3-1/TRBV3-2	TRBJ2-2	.	CASSLKGAGELFF
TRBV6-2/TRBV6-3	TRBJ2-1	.	CASSTPRHSNEQFF
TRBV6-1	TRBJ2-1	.	CASSVLQGPSSYNEQFF
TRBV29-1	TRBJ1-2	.	CSVEAGTHYGYTF
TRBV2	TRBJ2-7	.	CASSVRRAEQYF
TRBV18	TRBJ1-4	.	CASSPGTTTNEKLFF
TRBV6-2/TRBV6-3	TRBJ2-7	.	CASSYSGQVGYEQYF
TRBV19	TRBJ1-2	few	CASSTTGGDGYTF
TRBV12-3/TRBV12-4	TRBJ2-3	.	CASSRPPGLAKYF
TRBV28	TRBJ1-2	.	CASSSQGEGYTF
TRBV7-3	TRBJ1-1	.	CASSRDRGTEAFF
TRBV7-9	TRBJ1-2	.	CASSPGGRGYTF
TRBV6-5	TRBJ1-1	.	CASSYNPDIEAFF
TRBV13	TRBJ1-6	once	CASSSRTAVNSPLHF
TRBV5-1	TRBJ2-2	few	CASSSDGGSTGELFF
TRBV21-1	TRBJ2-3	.	CASSPPETSGDTDTQYF
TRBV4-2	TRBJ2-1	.	CASSPRGLAGGGSYNEQFF
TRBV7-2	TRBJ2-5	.	CASSSLYQETQYF
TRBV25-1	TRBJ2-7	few	CASTKLIAGTANSYEQYF
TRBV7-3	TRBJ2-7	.	CASSRGTGGQLYF
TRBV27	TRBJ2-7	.	CASSSLDSSYEQYF
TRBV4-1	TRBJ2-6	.	CASSQAGLSSGANVLTF
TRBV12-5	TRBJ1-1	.	CASSRGTKGTEAFF
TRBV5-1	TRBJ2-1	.	CASSLRLAGGAYNEQFF
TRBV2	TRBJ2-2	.	CASSPSMGHPTGELFF
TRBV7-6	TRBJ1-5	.	CASSLAQGAGNQPQHF